This T cell receptor beta chain was found in a study of blood T cell repertoires in COVID-19. Study information: T cells, B-cell-depleted T cells, or PBMCs supplied cDNA or gDNA.

Authors' processing steps: Researchers report that nucleated cell counts were estimated from reference gene primer amplification. Some clones are missing from TCRdb's copy, which holds only in-frame ones; the method was immunoSEQ multiplex PCR. The V and J calls and the clone size are those of that table, but D and trimming were determined from the DNA. Among a few hundred thousand clones listed, approximately 88% were seen once. The V end lost 0 bases, the J end lost 3 bases, and 8 bases lay between the germline ends. The CDR3 covers 14 residues. From germline, CDR1 is LGHDT and CDR2 YNNKEL (reference sequence).

The chain employs TRBV3-1 (or the pseudogene TRBV3-2) and TRBJ1-2; D ambiguous. This receptor was obtained from a woman younger than 45 with COVID-19, enrolled during active disease. Sequencing was performed on peripheral blood. In nucleotides, the CDR3 is TGTGCCAGCAGCCAAGATAACAGTCACTATGGCTACACCTTC. Protein sequence: CASSQDNSHYGYTF.